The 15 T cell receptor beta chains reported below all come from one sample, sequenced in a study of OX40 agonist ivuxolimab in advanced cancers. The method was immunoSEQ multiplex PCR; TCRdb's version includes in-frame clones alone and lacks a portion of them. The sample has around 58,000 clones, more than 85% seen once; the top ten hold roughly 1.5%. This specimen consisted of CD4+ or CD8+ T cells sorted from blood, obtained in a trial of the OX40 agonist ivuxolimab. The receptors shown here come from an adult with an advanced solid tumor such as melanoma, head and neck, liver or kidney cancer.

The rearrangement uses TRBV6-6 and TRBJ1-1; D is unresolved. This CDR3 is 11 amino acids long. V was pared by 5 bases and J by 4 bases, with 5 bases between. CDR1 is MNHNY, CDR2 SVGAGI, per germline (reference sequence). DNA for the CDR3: TGTGCCAGCAGTATCGCCACTGAAGCTTTCTTT. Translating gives CASSIATEAFF.

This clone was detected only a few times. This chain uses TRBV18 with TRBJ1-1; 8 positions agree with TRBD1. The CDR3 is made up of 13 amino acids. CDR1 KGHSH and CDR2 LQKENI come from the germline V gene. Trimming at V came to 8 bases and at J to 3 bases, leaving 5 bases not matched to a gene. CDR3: CASLQGAHTEAFF. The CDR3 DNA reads TGTGCCAGCCTTCAGGGGGCGCACACTGAAGCTTTCTTT.

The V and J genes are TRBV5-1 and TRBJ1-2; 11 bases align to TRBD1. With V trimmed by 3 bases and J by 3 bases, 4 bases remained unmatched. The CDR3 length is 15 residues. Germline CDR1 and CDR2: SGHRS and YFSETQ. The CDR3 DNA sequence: TGCGCCAGCAGCTCTACGGGACAGGGGGACTATGGCTACACCTTC. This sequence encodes CASSSTGQGDYGYTF. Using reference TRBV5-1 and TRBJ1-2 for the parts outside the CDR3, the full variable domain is KAGVTQTPRYLIKTRGQQVTLSCSPISGHRSVSWYQQTPGQGLQFLFEYFSETQRNKGNFPGRFSGRQFSNSRSEMNVSTLELGDSALYLCASSSTGQGDYGYTFGSGTRLTVV.

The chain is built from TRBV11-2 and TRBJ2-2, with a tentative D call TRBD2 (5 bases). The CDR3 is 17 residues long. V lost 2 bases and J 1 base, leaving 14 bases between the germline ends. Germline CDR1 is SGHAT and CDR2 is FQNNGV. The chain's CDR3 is CASSLKLSGLNTGELFF. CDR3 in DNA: TGTGCCAGCAGCTTAAAGTTGAGCGGTCTGAACACCGGGGAGCTGTTTTTT.

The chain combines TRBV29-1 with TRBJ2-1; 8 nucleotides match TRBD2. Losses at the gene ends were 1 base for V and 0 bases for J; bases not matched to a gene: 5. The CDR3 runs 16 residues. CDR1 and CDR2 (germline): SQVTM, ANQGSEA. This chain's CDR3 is CSVEAFSGDSYNEQFF. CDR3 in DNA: TGCAGCGTTGAAGCGTTTAGCGGGGACTCCTACAATGAGCAGTTCTTC.

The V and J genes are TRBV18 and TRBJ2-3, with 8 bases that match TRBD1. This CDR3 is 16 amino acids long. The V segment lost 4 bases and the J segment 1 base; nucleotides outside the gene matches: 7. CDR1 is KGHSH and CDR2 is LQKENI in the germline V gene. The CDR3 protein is CASSRIQGAGTDTQYF. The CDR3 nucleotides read TGTGCCAGCTCACGAATCCAGGGGGCGGGCACAGATACGCAGTATTTT.

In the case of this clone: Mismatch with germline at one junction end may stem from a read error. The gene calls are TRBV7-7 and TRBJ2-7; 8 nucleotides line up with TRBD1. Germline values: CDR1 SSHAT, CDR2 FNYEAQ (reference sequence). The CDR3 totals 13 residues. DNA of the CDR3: TGTGCTAGCAGCCCCGGGACAGGCTACGAGCAGTACTTC. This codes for CASSPGTGYEQYF.

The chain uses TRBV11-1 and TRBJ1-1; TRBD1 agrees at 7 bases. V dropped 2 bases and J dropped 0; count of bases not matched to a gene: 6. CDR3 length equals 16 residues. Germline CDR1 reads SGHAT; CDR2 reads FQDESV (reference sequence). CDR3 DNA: TGTGCCAGCAGCTTAACCCCACAGGGGCTGAACACTGAAGCTTTCTTT. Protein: CASSLTPQGLNTEAFF.

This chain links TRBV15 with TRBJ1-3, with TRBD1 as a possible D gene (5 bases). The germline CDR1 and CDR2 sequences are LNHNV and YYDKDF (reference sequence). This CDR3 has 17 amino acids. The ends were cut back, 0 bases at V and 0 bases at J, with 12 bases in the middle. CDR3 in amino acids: CATSRDLGGVSGNTIYF. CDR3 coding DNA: TGTGCCACCAGCAGAGATCTGGGAGGGGTCTCTGGAAACACCATATATTTT.

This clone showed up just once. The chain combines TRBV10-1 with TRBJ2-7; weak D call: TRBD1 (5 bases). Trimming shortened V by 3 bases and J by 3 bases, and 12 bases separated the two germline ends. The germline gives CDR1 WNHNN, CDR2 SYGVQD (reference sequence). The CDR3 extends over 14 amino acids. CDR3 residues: CASSEGQGNYEQYF. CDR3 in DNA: TGCGCCAGCAGTGAAGGCCAGGGAAACTACGAGCAGTACTTC.

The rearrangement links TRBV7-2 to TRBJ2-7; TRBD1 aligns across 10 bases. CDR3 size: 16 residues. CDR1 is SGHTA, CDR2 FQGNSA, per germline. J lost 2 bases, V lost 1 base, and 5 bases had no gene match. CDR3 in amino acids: CASSLGPGQGPYEQYF. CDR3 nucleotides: TGTGCCAGCAGCTTAGGACCGGGACAGGGGCCCTACGAGCAGTACTTC.

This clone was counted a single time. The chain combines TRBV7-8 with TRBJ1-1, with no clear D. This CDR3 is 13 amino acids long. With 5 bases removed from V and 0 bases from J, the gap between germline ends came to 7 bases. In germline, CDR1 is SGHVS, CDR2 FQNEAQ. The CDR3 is CASSPRMNTEAFF. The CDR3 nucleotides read TGTGCCAGCAGCCCGCGTATGAACACTGAAGCTTTCTTT.

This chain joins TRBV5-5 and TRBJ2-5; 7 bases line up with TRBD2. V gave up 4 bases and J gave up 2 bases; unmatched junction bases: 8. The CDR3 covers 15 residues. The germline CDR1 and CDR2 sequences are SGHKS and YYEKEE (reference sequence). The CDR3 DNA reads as TGTGCCAGCAGCCCCACGGGACTACGGCAAGAGACCCAGTACTTC. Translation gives CASSPTGLRQETQYF.

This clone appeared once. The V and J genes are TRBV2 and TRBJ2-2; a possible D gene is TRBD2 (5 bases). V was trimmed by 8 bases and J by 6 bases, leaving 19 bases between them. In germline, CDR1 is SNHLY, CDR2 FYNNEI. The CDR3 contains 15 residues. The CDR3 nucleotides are TGTGCCAGCGCCCAGGTAGCGATGAGGTCCGGGGAGCTGTTTTTT. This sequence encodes CASAQVAMRSGELFF.

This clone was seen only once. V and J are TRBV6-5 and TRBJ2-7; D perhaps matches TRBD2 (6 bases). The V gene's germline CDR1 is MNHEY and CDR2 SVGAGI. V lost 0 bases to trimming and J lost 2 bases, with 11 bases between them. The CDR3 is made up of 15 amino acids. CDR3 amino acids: CASSYSGLDPYEQYF. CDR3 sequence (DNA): TGTGCCAGCAGTTACTCGGGACTGGACCCCTACGAGCAGTACTTC.